Listed below are T cell receptor beta chains from one sample, sequenced in a study of CD8 T cells in Susac syndrome. TCRdb itself ran the immunoSEQ multiplex PCR reads through MiXCR, one entry per CDR3 protein. The sample yields approximately 150,000 distinct CDR3 sequences, approximately 93% seen once. The sample consisted of CD4+ T cells from PBMCs. The source of these receptors is a human donor with multiple sclerosis. The CDR3 runs from the conserved cysteine through the conserved F or W. Fields, in order: D gene, clone size, J gene, V gene, CDR3 protein, CDR3 DNA. A D gene is named only where the DNA matches it firmly. Not all rows give a size; the values are once, few, many and, for expanded clones, a class.

d_gene: -
abundance: -
j_gene: TRBJ2-2
v_gene: TRBV2
CDR3aa: CASSVAGELFF
CDR3nt: TGTGCCAGCAGTGTTGCCGGGGAGCTGTTTTTT

d_gene: -
abundance: -
j_gene: TRBJ2-7
v_gene: TRBV5-1
CDR3aa: CASSLYTGPSSYEQYF
CDR3nt: TGCGCCAGCAGCTTGTATACGGGCCCGAGCTCCTACGAGCAGTACTTC

d_gene: -
abundance: -
j_gene: TRBJ1-2
v_gene: TRBV20-1
CDR3aa: CSASSLGEGRNGYTF
CDR3nt: TGCAGTGCTTCCTCCCTTGGGGAGGGTAGAAACGGCTACACCTTC

d_gene: -
abundance: -
j_gene: TRBJ2-7
v_gene: TRBV27
CDR3aa: CASSRETGSYEQYF
CDR3nt: TGTGCCAGCAGCCGAGAGACTGGATCCTACGAGCAGTACTTC

d_gene: -
abundance: -
j_gene: TRBJ2-7
v_gene: TRBV5-1
CDR3aa: CASSLAGRGGGEQYF
CDR3nt: TGCGCCAGCAGCTTGGCCGGCAGGGGCGGTGGCGAGCAGTACTTC

d_gene: TRBD2
abundance: -
j_gene: TRBJ2-1
v_gene: TRBV5-1
CDR3aa: CASSLSGDVYNEQFF
CDR3nt: TGCGCCAGCAGCCTTAGCGGGGATGTCTACAATGAGCAGTTCTTC

d_gene: -
abundance: -
j_gene: TRBJ1-1
v_gene: TRBV19
CDR3aa: CASSKTGLNTEAFF
CDR3nt: TGTGCCAGTAGTAAGACAGGCTTGAACACTGAAGCTTTCTTT

d_gene: TRBD1
abundance: once
j_gene: TRBJ2-3
v_gene: TRBV5-1
CDR3aa: CASSLDLTGGGTDTQYF
CDR3nt: TGCGCCAGCAGCTTGGATTTGACAGGGGGAGGAACAGATACGCAGTATTTT

d_gene: -
abundance: -
j_gene: TRBJ2-5
v_gene: TRBV19
CDR3aa: CATRGRVQETQYF
CDR3nt: TGTGCCACCAGGGGTAGGGTTCAAGAGACCCAGTACTTC

d_gene: -
abundance: -
j_gene: TRBJ1-5
v_gene: TRBV7-2
CDR3aa: CASSPLRGSNQPQHF
CDR3nt: TGTGCCAGCAGCCCATTAAGAGGTAGCAATCAGCCCCAGCATTTT

d_gene: TRBD1
abundance: -
j_gene: TRBJ1-1
v_gene: TRBV5-1
CDR3aa: CASSLALQGMNTEAFF
CDR3nt: TGCGCCAGCAGCTTGGCCCTACAGGGGATGAACACTGAAGCTTTCTTT

d_gene: TRBD1
abundance: -
j_gene: TRBJ1-2
v_gene: TRBV6-5
CDR3aa: CASRRPGQGNYGYTF
CDR3nt: TGTGCCAGCAGACGACCGGGACAGGGCAACTATGGCTACACCTTC

d_gene: TRBD1
abundance: -
j_gene: TRBJ2-3
v_gene: TRBV4-2
CDR3aa: CASTLGQDRTDTQYF
CDR3nt: TGTGCCAGCACACTCGGACAGGACCGCACAGATACGCAGTATTTT

d_gene: -
abundance: -
j_gene: TRBJ1-4
v_gene: TRBV18
CDR3aa: CASSTLRDEKLFF
CDR3nt: TGTGCCAGCTCCACGCTCCGGGATGAAAAACTGTTTTTT

d_gene: TRBD2
abundance: -
j_gene: TRBJ2-3
v_gene: TRBV4-1
CDR3aa: CASSLGTSDTQYF
CDR3nt: TGCGCCAGCAGCCTTGGGACTAGCGATACGCAGTATTTT

d_gene: -
abundance: once
j_gene: TRBJ1-2
v_gene: TRBV9
CDR3aa: CASSAGQSYDGYTF
CDR3nt: TGTGCCAGCAGCGCCGGACAGAGCTATGATGGCTACACCTTC

d_gene: -
abundance: -
j_gene: TRBJ2-5
v_gene: TRBV6-1
CDR3aa: CASSIRVQETQYF
CDR3nt: TGTGCCAGCAGTATCAGAGTCCAAGAGACCCAGTACTTC

d_gene: -
abundance: -
j_gene: TRBJ1-1
v_gene: TRBV3-1
CDR3aa: CASSQLGGTEAFF
CDR3nt: TGTGCCAGCAGCCAACTCGGGGGGACTGAAGCTTTCTTT

d_gene: -
abundance: -
j_gene: TRBJ2-3
v_gene: TRBV7-2
CDR3aa: CASSLSETGGRTQYF
CDR3nt: TGTGCCAGCAGCTTAAGTGAGACAGGTGGGCGGACGCAGTATTTT

d_gene: -
abundance: once
j_gene: TRBJ1-3
v_gene: TRBV19
CDR3aa: CASSRTRYASSGNTIYF
CDR3nt: TGTGCCAGTAGTAGGACACGGTACGCGAGCTCTGGAAACACCATATATTTT

d_gene: -
abundance: -
j_gene: TRBJ2-5
v_gene: TRBV18
CDR3aa: CASSGTQETQYF
CDR3nt: TGTGCCAGCTCAGGTACCCAAGAGACCCAGTACTTC

d_gene: TRBD2
abundance: -
j_gene: TRBJ2-2
v_gene: TRBV18
CDR3aa: CASSPTSGGGLGTGELFF
CDR3nt: TGTGCCAGCTCACCTACTAGCGGAGGTGGTTTAGGAACCGGGGAGCTGTTTTTT

d_gene: -
abundance: -
j_gene: TRBJ1-3
v_gene: TRBV4-1
CDR3aa: CASSQEAVRNTIYF
CDR3nt: TGCGCCAGCAGCCAAGAGGCGGTTCGAAACACCATATATTTT

d_gene: TRBD1
abundance: few
j_gene: TRBJ2-7
v_gene: TRBV3-1
CDR3aa: CASSLGQGASEQYF
CDR3nt: TGTGCCAGCAGCTTGGGACAGGGGGCAAGCGAGCAGTACTTC

d_gene: -
abundance: -
j_gene: TRBJ2-2
v_gene: TRBV10-3
CDR3aa: CAITSNTGELFF
CDR3nt: TGTGCCATCACCTCGAACACCGGGGAGCTGTTTTTT

d_gene: -
abundance: -
j_gene: TRBJ1-4
v_gene: TRBV28
CDR3aa: CASSSGTGWTNEKLFF
CDR3nt: TGTGCCAGCAGTTCGGGAACAGGGTGGACTAATGAAAAACTGTTTTTT

d_gene: -
abundance: -
j_gene: TRBJ2-2
v_gene: TRBV5-1
CDR3aa: CASSLIEGTAGELFF
CDR3nt: TGCGCCAGCAGCTTGATCGAGGGGACCGCCGGGGAGCTGTTTTTT

d_gene: -
abundance: -
j_gene: TRBJ1-5
v_gene: TRBV12-3/TRBV12-4
CDR3aa: CASRAMGGSNQPQHF
CDR3nt: TGTGCCAGCAGGGCTATGGGGGGTAGCAATCAGCCCCAGCATTTT

d_gene: -
abundance: -
j_gene: TRBJ1-2
v_gene: TRBV7-9
CDR3aa: CASSRVAGYTF
CDR3nt: TGTGCCAGCAGTAGGGTGGCTGGCTACACCTTC

d_gene: TRBD1
abundance: -
j_gene: TRBJ1-1
v_gene: TRBV3-1
CDR3aa: CASSPSGQGGGTEAFF
CDR3nt: TGTGCCAGCAGCCCGAGCGGACAGGGAGGGGGCACTGAAGCTTTCTTT

d_gene: -
abundance: -
j_gene: TRBJ1-1
v_gene: TRBV5-1
CDR3aa: CASSFLGQSPNTEAFF
CDR3nt: TGCGCCAGCAGCTTTCTAGGACAGTCTCCGAACACTGAAGCTTTCTTT

d_gene: -
abundance: -
j_gene: TRBJ1-2
v_gene: TRBV7-2
CDR3aa: CASSLGAGYGYTF
CDR3nt: TGTGCCAGCAGCTTAGGGGCGGGTTATGGCTACACCTTC

d_gene: -
abundance: -
j_gene: TRBJ2-7
v_gene: TRBV30
CDR3aa: CAWSVVGRGDSYEQYF
CDR3nt: TGTGCCTGGAGTGTAGTCGGCAGGGGGGACTCCTACGAGCAGTACTTC

d_gene: TRBD2
abundance: -
j_gene: TRBJ2-1
v_gene: TRBV5-6
CDR3aa: CASSLGGSGRPYGQFF
CDR3nt: TGTGCCAGCAGCTTGGGTGGTAGCGGGAGGCCCTACGGGCAGTTCTTC

d_gene: -
abundance: -
j_gene: TRBJ2-3
v_gene: TRBV12-3/TRBV12-4
CDR3aa: CASRNELGTDTQYF
CDR3nt: TGTGCCAGCAGGAACGAACTAGGAACAGATACGCAGTATTTT

d_gene: -
abundance: -
j_gene: TRBJ1-2
v_gene: TRBV28
CDR3aa: CASSLYPEGGYGYTF
CDR3nt: TGTGCCAGCAGTTTATATCCCGAGGGTGGTTATGGCTACACCTTC

d_gene: -
abundance: -
j_gene: TRBJ2-2
v_gene: TRBV7-2
CDR3aa: CASSSSSVAGELFF
CDR3nt: TGTGCCAGCAGCTCCTCTAGCGTAGCCGGGGAGCTGTTTTTT

d_gene: -
abundance: few
j_gene: TRBJ2-7
v_gene: TRBV7-9
CDR3aa: CASSPPGGNEQYF
CDR3nt: TGTGCCAGCAGCCCGCCTGGGGGTAACGAGCAGTACTTC

d_gene: -
abundance: -
j_gene: TRBJ1-1
v_gene: TRBV9
CDR3aa: CASSVEGVDTEAFF
CDR3nt: TGTGCCAGCAGCGTAGAAGGGGTAGACACTGAAGCTTTCTTT

d_gene: -
abundance: -
j_gene: TRBJ1-6
v_gene: TRBV20-1
CDR3aa: CSAIQGGRDNSPLHF
CDR3nt: TGCAGTGCTATTCAAGGTGGGAGGGATAATTCACCCCTCCACTTT

d_gene: -
abundance: few
j_gene: TRBJ2-5
v_gene: TRBV11-1
CDR3aa: CASSSKIANSQETQYF
CDR3nt: TGTGCCAGCAGCTCGAAAATAGCGAACAGCCAAGAGACCCAGTACTTC

d_gene: -
abundance: -
j_gene: TRBJ2-5
v_gene: TRBV7-9
CDR3aa: CASSLGLSQETQYF
CDR3nt: TGTGCCAGCAGCCTGGGCTTATCTCAAGAGACCCAGTACTTC